Following are 29 T cell receptor beta chains from one sample sequenced in a study of response to subunit inactivated influenza vaccine. TCRdb processed the RT-PCR reads anew with MiXCR; each CDR3 protein has one entry. The table has approximately 500,000 distinct CDR3 sequences, about 15% seen once. Here the sequenced sample was PBMCs from blood, taken roughly 12 days after vaccination. Receptors were obtained from a man between 50 and 59 years old who received an inactivated influenza vaccine.

V gene TRBV6-2 or TRBV6-3 combines with J gene TRBJ1-4; tentative D call: TRBD1 (5 bases). The CDR3 totals 15 residues. Germline V gives CDR1 MNHEY, CDR2 SVGEGT. The V end was cut by 4 bases, the J end by 5 bases, with 14 bases between. In DNA, the CDR3 is TGTGCCAGCAGTTGGCGACAGACCTTCAATGAAAAACTGTTTTTT. This encodes CASSWRQTFNEKLFF.

There are a few counts of this clonotype. The chain couples TRBV5-1 to TRBJ1-2; D possibly corresponds to TRBD1 (6 bases). V was clipped by 3 bases and J by 8 bases, with 23 bases between them. Germline CDR1 is SGHRS and CDR2 is YFSETQ. The CDR3 loop spans 16 amino acids. CDR3 region: CASSSSGTPTAWGYTF. CDR3 coding DNA: TGCGCCAGCAGCTCATCCGGGACACCAACTGCGTGGGGCTACACCTTC. Filled out from reference TRBV5-1 and TRBJ1-2, the complete variable domain reads KAGVTQTPRYLIKTRGQQVTLSCSPISGHRSVSWYQQTPGQGLQFLFEYFSETQRNKGNFPGRFSGRQFSNSRSEMNVSTLELGDSALYLCASSSSGTPTAWGYTFGSGTRLTVV.

This clonotype was recorded many times. The chain links TRBV29-1 to TRBJ1-1; 7 bases are a match to TRBD1. Germline V gene sequence: CDR1 SQVTM, CDR2 ANQGSEA. The CDR3 totals 14 residues. V lost 3 bases, J lost 3 bases, and 7 bases stayed unmatched. The CDR3 coding sequence is TGCAGCGTTGAGACGACAGGGATTTACACTGAAGCTTTCTTT. This codes for CSVETTGIYTEAFF.

This clonotype was detected ten times or more. The CDR3 DNA reads as TGTGCCAGCAGTCTAGGATGGGGAGAGAGCTCCTACAATGAGCAGTTCTTC. Protein product: CASSLGWGESSYNEQFF. This chain connects TRBV6-2 or TRBV6-3 to TRBJ2-1; TRBD2 might be the D (5 bases). Germline lookup yields CDR1 MNHEY and CDR2 SVGEGT. V lost 5 bases to trimming and J lost 0 bases, with 17 bases between them. The CDR3 runs to 17 residues.

The chain links TRBV6-2 or TRBV6-3 to TRBJ2-2, with D hard to call. Germline CDR1 reads MNHEY; CDR2 reads SVGEGT. The CDR3 sequence is 12 residues long. Trimming pared 3 bases from V and 6 bases from J, leaving 5 bases between. CDR3 residues: CASSYNAGELFF. CDR3 DNA sequence: TGTGCCAGCAGTTATAATGCCGGGGAGCTGTTTTTT.

For the CDR3, the DNA is TGTGCCAGCAGCTTCGGGCAGGGGAGAGATACGCAGTATTTT. It translates to CASSFGQGRDTQYF. This chain connects TRBV7-9 to TRBJ2-3, with D maybe TRBD1 (6 bases). The V end was cut by 3 bases, the J end by 5 bases, with 12 bases between. CDR3 length: 14 residues. In germline, CDR1 is SEHNR, CDR2 FQNEAQ (reference sequence).

In its sample, this clonotype was seen many times. This rearrangement joins TRBV12-3 or TRBV12-4 to TRBJ2-7, with unresolved D. V shed 2 bases and J shed 5 bases, with 10 bases lying between them. The CDR3 totals 13 residues. The CDR3, as DNA: TGTGCCAGCAGTTTATCAGGTTCCCACGAGCAGTACTTC. Protein sequence: CASSLSGSHEQYF.

The rearrangement links TRBV6-1 to TRBJ2-7; 9 bases align to TRBD1. The V and J ends lost 7 bases and 2 bases, in that order; junction bases with no gene match: 12. This CDR3 contains 16 residues. Germline CDR1 reads MNHNS; CDR2 reads SASEGT. CDR3 nucleotide sequence: TGTGCCAGCAAAGGGACAGGGAAGGGAACCCCCTACGAGCAGTACTTC. It yields the protein CASKGTGKGTPYEQYF.

The table lists this clonotype with a few counts. This chain links TRBV10-3 with TRBJ2-1, with TRBD2 matching 12 bases. Losses at the gene ends were 5 bases for V and 7 bases for J; bases not matched to a gene: 6. CDR1 and CDR2 from the germline V gene are ENHRY and SYGVKD. The CDR3 totals 15 residues. This CDR3 reads CAISNPSGGVNEQFF. CDR3 coding DNA: TGTGCCATCAGTAACCCTAGCGGGGGGGTAAATGAGCAGTTCTTC.

The V call is TRBV5-6, the J call TRBJ2-6, with D tentatively TRBD1 (5 bases). From germline, CDR1 is SGHDT and CDR2 YYEEEE. The CDR3 is 15 residues long. Trimming took off 4 bases at V and 2 bases at J, with 10 bases between the two ends. This CDR3 reads CASSATRAGANVLTF. The CDR3, as DNA: TGTGCCAGCAGCGCAACCAGGGCTGGGGCCAACGTCCTGACTTTC.

The genes are TRBV7-8 and TRBJ1-5; the D is unclear. The germline V gene has CDR1 SGHVS and CDR2 FQNEAQ. V was clipped by 4 bases and J by 8 bases, with 9 bases between them. CDR3 length: 12 residues. CDR3 DNA: TGTGCCAGCAGCTACCCATTGGAGCCCCAGCATTTT. Its protein product is CASSYPLEPQHF.

This clonotype was detected ten times or more. V gene TRBV12-3 or TRBV12-4 combines with J gene TRBJ2-1, with 7 positions matching TRBD1. V lost 5 bases to trimming and J lost 9 bases; unmatched junction nucleotides: 10. The CDR3 is 14 residues long. The CDR3 spells CASSPLRDSAEQFF. CDR3 bases: TGTGCCAGCAGTCCCCTCCGGGACAGCGCTGAGCAGTTCTTC.

This clonotype showed up just a few times. The chain recombines TRBV5-6 with TRBJ2-7; D gene unclear. CDR1 and CDR2 from the germline V gene are SGHDT and YYEEEE. The CDR3 loop spans 14 amino acids. Trimming took 1 base from V and 2 from J, leaving 10 bases between them. The DNA for the CDR3 is TGTGCCAGCAGCTTGACTCCTCAGGCCTACGAGCAGTACTTC. Translating it yields CASSLTPQAYEQYF.

The J gene is TRBJ1-2, the V gene TRBV28; D is perhaps TRBD1 (5 bases). V dropped 3 bases and J dropped 5 bases, with 16 bases sitting between them. This CDR3 is built from 15 residues. CDR1 is MDHEN, CDR2 SYDVKM, per germline. CDR3 DNA: TGTGCCAGCAGTTTCCGACAGCGCGTTAATTATGGCTACACCTTC. This codes for CASSFRQRVNYGYTF.

The genes are TRBV29-1 and TRBJ2-1, with 7 bases fitting TRBD2. The germline V gene encodes CDR1 SQVTM and CDR2 ANQGSEA. The junction had 10 bases not matched to a gene; V was cut back by 4 bases and J by 1 base. The CDR3 runs to 16 residues. The CDR3 sequence: CSVVSGTMASYNEQFF. CDR3 DNA: TGCAGCGTTGTATCTGGGACTATGGCTTCCTACAATGAGCAGTTCTTC.

This clonotype appeared a few times. The chain has TRBV29-1 and TRBJ2-3; D perhaps matches TRBD1 (5 bases). This CDR3 has 15 amino acids. Germline assignment: CDR1 SQVTM and CDR2 ANQGSEA. Between the trimmed V and J ends, which lost 4 bases and 0 bases, there was a span of 14 bases. DNA for the CDR3: TGCAGCGTTGCCACAGGTTCTACTAGCACAGATACGCAGTATTTT. It specifies CSVATGSTSTDTQYF.

This clonotype was seen a handful of times. The chain employs TRBV6-1 and TRBJ2-7, with D perhaps matching TRBD2 (5 bases). The CDR3 spans 13 residues. V was cut by 6 bases and J by 1 base, with 10 bases left in between. In germline, CDR1 is MNHNS, CDR2 SASEGT. CDR3 sequence: CASRAGVSYEQYF. The CDR3 nucleotides read TGTGCCAGCAGGGCCGGGGTTTCCTACGAGCAGTACTTC.

The count of this clonotype is one. The chain employs TRBV6-1 and TRBJ2-7; D remains unclear. The ends were cut back, 6 bases at V and 0 bases at J, with 18 bases in the middle. Germline assignment: CDR1 MNHNS and CDR2 SASEGT. The CDR3 sequence is 16 residues long. CDR3 nucleotides: TGTGCCAGCAGCCTCGAAGGGCAGGCCTTCTCCTACGAGCAGTACTTC. Protein: CASSLEGQAFSYEQYF.

This clonotype appeared a few times. The chain couples TRBV4-3 to TRBJ1-2, with D unresolved. CDR1 LGHNA and CDR2 YSLEER come from the germline V gene. The CDR3 loop spans 11 amino acids. V lost 0 bases and J 8 bases, leaving 4 bases between the germline ends. This CDR3 reads CASSQDEGYTF. The CDR3 DNA reads TGCGCCAGCAGCCAAGATGAGGGCTACACCTTC.

This clonotype was seen a handful of times. The chain has TRBV20-1 and TRBJ2-1, with 8 nucleotides matching TRBD2. J lost 3 bases, V lost 8 bases, and 12 bases had no gene match. The CDR3 is made up of 15 amino acids. The germline V gene encodes CDR1 DFQATT and CDR2 SNEGSKA (reference sequence). CDR3 coding DNA: TGCAGTAGGACCGGAGCGGGGGATAACTACAATGAGCAGTTCTTC. It yields the protein CSRTGAGDNYNEQFF.

The DNA for the CDR3 is TGTGCCAGCAGCCAAGTCCTGAACACCGGGGAGCTGTTTTTT. It specifies CASSQVLNTGELFF. The chain has TRBV12-3 or TRBV12-4 and TRBJ2-2; the D is unclear. V was shortened by 6 bases and J by 1 base, with 9 bases between the two germline ends. The CDR3 totals 14 residues.

This clonotype occurred many times. This chain uses TRBV14 with TRBJ1-2; D remains unclear. The CDR3 spans 14 residues. The germline V gene has CDR1 SGHDN and CDR2 FVKESK. V was pared by 0 bases and J by 3 bases, with 8 bases between. The CDR3 sequence is CASSQEGIDYGYTF. DNA of the CDR3: TGTGCCAGCAGCCAAGAAGGCATTGACTATGGCTACACCTTC. Supplemented by reference TRBV14 and TRBJ1-2, the full variable domain reads EAGVTQFPSHSVIEKGQTVTLRCDPISGHDNLYWYRRVMGKEIKFLLHFVKESKQDESGMPNNRFLAERTGGTYSTLKVQPAELEDSGVYFCASSQEGIDYGYTFGSGTRLTVV.

V usage is TRBV3-1 and J usage is TRBJ1-5, with D possibly TRBD1 on 5 matching bases. From germline, CDR1 is LGHDT and CDR2 YNNKEL (reference sequence). Between the trimmed V and J ends, which lost 3 bases and 7 bases, there was a span of 13 bases. The CDR3 is 14 amino acids. CDR3 sequence reads: CASSQTVKGQPQHF. The DNA for the CDR3 is TGTGCCAGCAGCCAGACAGTAAAGGGCCAGCCCCAGCATTTT.

This clonotype occurred a few times. The chain is built from TRBV7-6 and TRBJ2-7; 7 nucleotides match TRBD2. CDR3 length: 15 amino acids. With 4 bases clipped from V and 7 bases from J, the junction kept 13 bases outside the gene matches. Germline V gene sequence: CDR1 SGHVS, CDR2 FNYEAQ. The CDR3 region is CASSSFSGPFNEQYF. The CDR3 DNA reads TGTGCCAGCAGCTCTTTTAGCGGGCCCTTTAATGAGCAGTACTTC.

This clonotype appeared many times. This rearrangement joins TRBV4-3 to TRBJ1-2, with D tentatively TRBD1 (6 bases). There are 15 residues in the CDR3. Germline V gene sequence: CDR1 LGHNA, CDR2 YSLEER. Trimming stripped 0 bases from V and 0 bases from J, with 8 bases between. The CDR3 is CASSQDEGANYGYTF. The CDR3, as DNA: TGCGCCAGCAGCCAAGATGAGGGGGCTAACTATGGCTACACCTTC.

J is TRBJ2-7 and V is TRBV19, with D perhaps TRBD1 (6 bases). This CDR3 has 14 residues. Trimming left V 5 bases short and J 4 bases short, with 15 bases between. Looked up from germline, CDR1 is LNHDA and CDR2 is SQIVND (reference sequence). The CDR3 reads CASSGTHGQYEQYF. CDR3 in DNA: TGTGCCAGTAGTGGGACACATGGGCAATACGAGCAGTACTTC.

This clonotype was recorded at least ten times. The chain employs TRBV12-3 or TRBV12-4 and TRBJ2-3; unclear D gene. Deletions cut 5 bases from V and 6 bases from J, with 9 bases between. The length of the CDR3 is 12 residues. CDR3 sequence reads: CASSQSKDTQYF. In nucleotides, the CDR3 is TGTGCCAGCAGTCAATCAAAGGATACGCAGTATTTT.

The chain carries TRBV10-2 and TRBJ2-5, with D perhaps being TRBD1 or TRBD2 (6 bases each). V was shortened by 7 bases and J by 7 bases, with 13 bases between the two germline ends. The CDR3 extends over 12 amino acids. Germline assignment: CDR1 WSHSY and CDR2 SAAADI. The CDR3 DNA reads TGCGCCAGCAAGGGGGGTTACGGGACCCAGTACTTC. This encodes CASKGGYGTQYF.

This clonotype was observed at least ten times. The chain couples TRBV18 to TRBJ2-5; a possible D gene is TRBD2 (6 bases). Trimming shortened V by 8 bases and J by 3 bases, and 13 bases separated the two germline ends. The CDR3 runs 13 residues. CDR1 KGHSH and CDR2 LQKENI come from the germline V gene. The CDR3 coding sequence is TGTGCCAGCAGCCAAGGGACTGAAGAGACCCAGTACTTC. Its protein is CASSQGTEETQYF.